Below are 16 T cell receptor beta chains sequenced from a single sample in a study of shared clonotypes between healthy human individuals. Profiling relied on immunoSEQ multiplex PCR, and the TCRdb table lists in-frame clones only, not all of them. In the table there are roughly 2.6 million clones, roughly nine tenths of which are singletons. Input material: naive CD4+ T cells sorted from blood. Subset given: CD45RA+ positively selected. These receptors all stem from a man aged 18 to 30 in good health.

J is TRBJ2-1 and V is TRBV7-9; D is unresolved. Looked up from germline, CDR1 is SEHNR and CDR2 is FQNEAQ (reference sequence). Trimming pared 8 bases from V and 6 bases from J, leaving 11 bases between. This CDR3 is built from 12 residues. The CDR3 region is CASLGYPNEQFF. In DNA form, the CDR3 reads TGTGCCAGCCTTGGTTATCCCAATGAGCAGTTCTTC.

The V gene is TRBV28, the J gene TRBJ1-6; 9 bases fit TRBD1. V lost 6 bases and J lost 5; bases outside the gene matches: 5. CDR3 length equals 15 residues. Germline V gene lookup returns CDR1 MDHEN and CDR2 SYDVKM. As DNA, the CDR3 is TGTGCCAGCAGACTGGGACAGGGTAATAATTCACCCCTCCACTTT. Translation: CASRLGQGNNSPLHF.

This clone appeared a single time. The chain recombines TRBV30 with TRBJ2-5, with TRBD1 identical over 10 bases. The CDR3 is 15 residues long. V shed 4 bases and J 2 bases; nucleotides not matched to a gene: 7. Germline lookup yields CDR1 GTSNPN and CDR2 SVGIG (reference sequence). The CDR3 region is CAWTIGQGEQETQYF. In DNA form, the CDR3 reads TGTGCCTGGACCATCGGACAGGGGGAGCAAGAGACCCAGTACTTC.

The chain links TRBV21-1 to TRBJ2-3. TRBV21-1 represents a pseudogene. The length of the CDR3 is 14 residues. CDR3 sequence (DNA): TGTGCCAGCAGCAGGGTTACAAACACAGATACGCAGTATTTT. Its translation: CASSRVTNTDTQYF.

As concerns this clone: Other nucleotide sequences in the sample specify the same CDR3. The rearrangement joins TRBV5-1 to TRBJ2-5; D may match TRBD1 or TRBD2 (6 bases each). This CDR3 contains 14 residues. Per the germline V gene, CDR1 is SGHRS and CDR2 is YFSETQ. V gave up 0 bases and J gave up 2 bases, with 8 bases separating them. The CDR3 protein is CASSLGGAQETQYF. CDR3 in DNA: TGCGCCAGCAGCTTGGGGGGGGCTCAAGAGACCCAGTACTTC.

Notes on this clone: This sample also contains other DNA sequences that code for the same CDR3. This chain connects TRBV9 to TRBJ1-1; D is possibly TRBD1 (6 bases). Trimming removed 0 bases from V and 0 bases from J, with 9 bases in between. This CDR3 comprises 15 residues. Germline V gene sequence: CDR1 SGDLS, CDR2 YYNGEE. The CDR3 sequence is CASSVGGAVNTEAFF. CDR3 nucleotide sequence: TGTGCCAGCAGCGTAGGGGGGGCGGTGAACACTGAAGCTTTCTTT.

V usage is TRBV5-4 and J usage is TRBJ1-2; D gene unclear. CDR1 and CDR2 from the germline V gene are SGHNT and YYREEE (reference sequence). V was clipped by 1 base and J by 6 bases, with 10 bases between them. This CDR3 has 13 residues. In DNA, the CDR3 is TGTGCCAGCAGCTTGCCACTTCGGGATGGCTACACCTTC. This codes for CASSLPLRDGYTF. The variable domain in full, completed from reference TRBV5-4 and TRBJ1-2, reads ETGVTQSPTHLIKTRGQQVTLRCSSQSGHNTVSWYQQALGQGPQFIFQYYREEENGRGNFPPRFSGLQFPNYSSELNVNALELDDSALYLCASSLPLRDGYTFGSGTRLTVV.

The rearrangement links TRBV10-3 to TRBJ2-6; 12 nucleotides agree with TRBD2. Germline lookup yields CDR1 ENHRY and CDR2 SYGVKD. The CDR3 has 19 amino acids. V was clipped by 3 bases and J by 0 bases; unmatched bases: 6. For the CDR3, the DNA is TGTGCCATCAGTGACCGAGGACTAGCGGGGTTCTCTGGGGCCAACGTCCTGACTTTC. This sequence encodes CAISDRGLAGFSGANVLTF.

This rearrangement joins TRBV12-5 to TRBJ2-1; the D is unclear. Germline V CDR1 and CDR2: LGHNT, FRNRAP. This CDR3 is built from 14 residues. V lost 5 bases and J lost 6, with 14 bases in between. Written as DNA, the CDR3 is TGTGCTAGTGGTCTATCCTGGACGTCCAATGAGCAGTTCTTC. It encodes CASGLSWTSNEQFF.

This rearrangement joins TRBV6-1 to TRBJ1-5; TRBD1 is a possible D gene (5 bases). Between the trimmed V and J ends, which lost 7 bases and 3 bases, there was a span of 10 bases. CDR3 length: 13 residues. Germline V lookup: CDR1 MNHNS, CDR2 SASEGT. CDR3 protein: CASMADNNQPQHF. Here the CDR3 DNA reads TGTGCCAGCATGGCGGACAACAATCAGCCCCAGCATTTT.

This rearrangement joins TRBV6-5 to TRBJ2-5; 10 bases match TRBD2. The J call may be in error: the DNA end matches TRBJ2-7 better. The CDR3 totals 16 residues. CDR1 is MNHEY, CDR2 SVGAGI, per germline. DNA of the CDR3: TGTGCCAGCAGTTACTCGAGCGGGAGGGCCGACAACGAGCAGTACTTC. The encoded protein is CASSYSSGRADNEQYF.

V gene TRBV10-3 combines with J gene TRBJ2-3, with a weak D call TRBD2 (6 bases). Germline V gene sequence: CDR1 ENHRY, CDR2 SYGVKD. The V gene lost 11 bases and the J gene lost 6 bases, with 21 bases spanning the gap. The CDR3 consists of 14 residues. The CDR3 loop is CAAHGGRGYDTQYF. The CDR3 bases are TGTGCCGCTCACGGTGGCCGGGGGTACGATACGCAGTATTTT.

This clone was counted between two and nine times. The rearrangement links TRBV6-6 to TRBJ1-2, with D unresolved. The germline V and J ends were trimmed by 5 bases and 8 bases, with 6 bases remaining between them. The CDR3 totals 10 residues. CDR1 is MNHNY and CDR2 is SVGAGI in the germline V gene (reference sequence). Here the CDR3 reads CASSKGGYTF. The CDR3 DNA is TGTGCCAGCAGTAAAGGCGGCTACACCTTC.

The gene calls are TRBV29-1 and TRBJ2-3, with D uncertain. Trimming pared 6 bases from V and 5 bases from J, leaving 6 bases between. Germline V gene lookup returns CDR1 SQVTM and CDR2 ANQGSEA. This CDR3 is built from 10 residues. The CDR3 DNA reads as TGCAGCGTCGATCGAGATACGCAGTATTTT. Translating gives CSVDRDTQYF.

The V and J genes are TRBV10-2 and TRBJ2-2; 7 nucleotides match TRBD1. Germline V CDR1 and CDR2: WSHSY, SAAADI. With 4 bases clipped from V and 6 bases from J, the junction kept 5 bases outside the gene matches. The CDR3 spans 14 residues. The CDR3 is CASSGQGNAGELFF. CDR3 bases: TGCGCCAGCAGTGGACAGGGAAACGCCGGGGAGCTGTTTTTT.

The chain links TRBV4-1 to TRBJ1-2, with D tentatively TRBD1 (5 bases). CDR1 and CDR2 (germline): MGHRA, YSYEKL. The length of the CDR3 is 15 residues. Trimming shortened V by 4 bases and J by 1 base, and 13 bases separated the two germline ends. DNA of the CDR3: TGCGCCAGCAGCCGAGAAGGGACCGGTAACTATGGCTACACCTTC. Its translation: CASSREGTGNYGYTF.